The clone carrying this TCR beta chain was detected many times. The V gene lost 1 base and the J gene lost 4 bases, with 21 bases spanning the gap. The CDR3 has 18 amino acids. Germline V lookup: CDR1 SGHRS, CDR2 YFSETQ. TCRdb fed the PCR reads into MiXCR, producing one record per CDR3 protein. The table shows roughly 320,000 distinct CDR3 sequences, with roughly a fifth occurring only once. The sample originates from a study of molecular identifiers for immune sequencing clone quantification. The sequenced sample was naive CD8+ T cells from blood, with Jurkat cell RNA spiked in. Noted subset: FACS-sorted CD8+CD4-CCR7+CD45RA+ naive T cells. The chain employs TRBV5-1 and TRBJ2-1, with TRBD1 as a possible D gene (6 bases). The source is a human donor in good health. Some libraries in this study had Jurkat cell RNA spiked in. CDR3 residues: CASSLSSGAYSDYNEQFF. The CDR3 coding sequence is TGCGCCAGCAGCTTGTCGTCAGGGGCCTATTCAGATTACAATGAGCAGTTCTTC. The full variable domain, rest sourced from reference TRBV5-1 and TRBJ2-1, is KAGVTQTPRYLIKTRGQQVTLSCSPISGHRSVSWYQQTPGQGLQFLFEYFSETQRNKGNFPGRFSGRQFSNSRSEMNVSTLELGDSALYLCASSLSSGAYSDYNEQFFGPGTRLTVL.